This TCR beta chain emerged from a study of read filtering for tumor transcriptome and immune sequencing. Whole-study context: DNase treatment preceded whole-transcriptome library preparation. Study observations and caveats: Dropping single-read clonotypes raised IR-seq and RNA-seq shared-clonotype correlation. Single-read clonotypes: about 81.9% of IR-seq clonotypes (roughly 4% of reads), 60% to 75% of RNA-seq clonotypes (approximately 49% of reads). Even smaller IR-seq throughput identified most shared clonotypes.

Germline assignment: CDR1 SQVTM and CDR2 ANQGSEA. The CDR3 totals 13 residues. Trimming took off 5 bases at V and 3 bases at J, with 13 bases between the two ends. This clonotype came up many times. What it recognizes is unknown. This library used around 400 ng RNA and molecular barcoded adaptors spanning alpha/delta and beta/gamma chains. TCRdb independently ran MiXCR on the reads; one entry per CDR3 protein. The table shows some 120,000 distinct CDR3 sequences, with 13% occurring only once. The receptor was derived from a donor aged 40 or older with multiple myeloma. The V call is TRBV29-1, the J call TRBJ2-5; D perhaps matches TRBD1 (5 bases). The sequenced material came from a population of CD138-negative cells sorted from bone marrow. In nucleotides, the CDR3 is TGCAGCGTTCAGGGTCTAGGGGAAGAGACCCAGTACTTC. It specifies CSVQGLGEETQYF.